Sequencing of this TCR beta chain was carried out in a study of technical replicates of blood from a handful of donors. J was trimmed by 6 bases and V by 3 bases; bases with no gene match: 2. CDR3 length equals 14 residues. Germline assignment: CDR1 LNHDA and CDR2 SQIVND (reference sequence). Sequencing used immunoSEQ multiplex PCR; TCRdb keeps in-frame clones, though not all of them. The table shows about 75,000 clones, with approximately 97% occurring only once. Source material: T cells isolated from PBMCs. The V gene is TRBV19, the J gene TRBJ2-2, with 9 bases aligning to TRBD1. The sequence derives from a human donor in good health. This CDR3 is CASSITGGPGELFF. CDR3 DNA: TGTGCCAGTAGTATTACAGGGGGCCCCGGGGAGCTGTTTTTT.